This T cell receptor (beta chain) is from a study of blood T cell repertoires in COVID-19. Study-level background: T cells, B-cell-depleted T cells, or PBMCs provided the cDNA or gDNA that served as material.

The germline V gene encodes CDR1 MDHEN and CDR2 SYDVKM. J was trimmed by 7 bases and V by 2 bases; bases with no gene match: 9. This CDR3 contains 15 residues. In the authors' methods: Amplification of reference gene primers was used by the study to estimate nucleated cell counts. The assay was immunoSEQ multiplex PCR, and TCRdb's table has in-frame clones only and misses some. Clone size and V and J calls were adopted from that table, with D and trimming inferred from the DNA. The sample consists of more than 80,000 clones, around 85% of them appearing once. The specimen sequenced was peripheral blood. V usage is TRBV28 and J usage is TRBJ2-3, with 7 bases lining up with TRBD1. The receptor comes from a woman older than 75 with COVID-19, enrolled during active disease. CDR3 amino acids: CASSLAQGPLYTQYF. CDR3 DNA sequence: TGTGCCAGCAGTTTAGCACAGGGGCCGTTGTATACGCAGTATTTT.